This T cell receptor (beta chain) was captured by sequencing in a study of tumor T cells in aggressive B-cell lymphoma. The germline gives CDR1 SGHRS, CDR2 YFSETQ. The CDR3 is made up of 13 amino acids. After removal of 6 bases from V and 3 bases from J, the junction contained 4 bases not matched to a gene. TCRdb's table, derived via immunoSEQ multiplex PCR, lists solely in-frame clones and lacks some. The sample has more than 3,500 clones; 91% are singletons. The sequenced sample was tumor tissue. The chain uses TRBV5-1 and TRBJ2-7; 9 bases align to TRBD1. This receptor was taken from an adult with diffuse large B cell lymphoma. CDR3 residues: CASTGTGRYEQYF. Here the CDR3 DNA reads TGCGCCAGCACCGGGACAGGGCGCTACGAGCAGTACTTC.